The 26 T cell receptor beta chains below come from one sample, sequenced in a study of cytomegalovirus exposure and HLA in healthy donors. TCRdb's table, derived via immunoSEQ multiplex PCR, lists solely in-frame clones and lacks some. This table holds roughly 150,000 clones, roughly 91% found once. Material: PBMCs. These receptors originate from a man aged 18 to 30 in good health and CMV-seronegative.

The genes are TRBV28 and TRBJ2-6; D remains unclear. Germline CDR1 is MDHEN and CDR2 is SYDVKM. V was trimmed by 6 bases and J by 2 bases, leaving 11 bases between them. This CDR3 region has 15 residues. The CDR3 DNA reads as TGTGCCAGCAGGGAAGGAGCCACTGGGGCCAACGTCCTGACTTTC. Its translation: CASREGATGANVLTF.

This chain's CDR3 is CASSSPRGGEKLFF. The CDR3 DNA follows: TGTGCCAGCAGTTCCCCTAGGGGGGGGGAAAAACTGTTTTTT. The V call is TRBV27, the J call TRBJ1-4; a weak D match, TRBD1 (6 bases). Germline lookup yields CDR1 MNHEY and CDR2 SMNVEV (reference sequence). Between the trimmed V and J ends, which lost 4 bases and 8 bases, there was a span of 14 bases. This CDR3 has 14 residues.

This clone was counted a few times. The J gene is TRBJ1-5, the V gene TRBV6-5; tentative D call: TRBD1 (6 bases). The CDR3 spans 15 residues. Germline V CDR1 and CDR2: MNHEY, SVGAGI. V lost 6 bases and J lost 0, with 12 bases in between. The CDR3 loop reads CASRPGQSSNQPQHF. The CDR3 nucleotides are TGTGCCAGCAGACCCGGACAGTCTAGCAATCAGCCCCAGCATTTT.

A single count supports this clone. The rearrangement joins TRBV7-9 to TRBJ2-1; maybe TRBD1 (5 bases). The CDR3 covers 14 residues. Trimming cost V 3 bases and J 4 bases, with 10 bases left between them. The germline gives CDR1 SEHNR, CDR2 FQNEAQ (reference sequence). The CDR3 DNA sequence: TGTGCCAGCAGCTTGTCAGGGAAATACAATGAGCAGTTCTTC. Its protein is CASSLSGKYNEQFF.

The chain couples TRBV18 to TRBJ1-5; TRBD1 is a possible D gene (5 bases). This CDR3 has 13 amino acids. V was cut by 3 bases and J by 5 bases, with 8 bases left in between. Looked up from germline, CDR1 is KGHSH and CDR2 is LQKENI. Here the CDR3 reads CASSPLGDQPQHF. The CDR3 DNA reads TGTGCCAGCTCACCGTTAGGGGATCAGCCCCAGCATTTT.

This clone has a handful of counts. V gene TRBV27 combines with J gene TRBJ1-1, with D maybe TRBD1 (6 bases). Germline CDR1 is MNHEY and CDR2 is SMNVEV (reference sequence). Trimming pared 4 bases from V and 1 base from J, leaving 16 bases between. CDR3 size: 16 residues. As DNA, the CDR3 is TGTGCCAGCAGTTCAGGGAGGGGGAAGAAGAACACTGAAGCTTTCTTT. This gives the protein CASSSGRGKKNTEAFF.

The gene calls are TRBV6-1 and TRBJ2-3, with 7 bases lining up with TRBD1. The germline V gene encodes CDR1 MNHNS and CDR2 SASEGT. Trimming at V came to 1 base and at J to 8 bases, leaving 6 bases not matched to a gene. The CDR3 loop spans 14 amino acids. In DNA form, the CDR3 reads TGTGCCAGCAGTGAAGAAAGGGACAGCGTTACGCAGTATTTT. Its translation: CASSEERDSVTQYF.

The CDR3 DNA reads as TGTGCCAGCAGCCCTTACAGGGCCCTCAGCTCTGGAAACACCATATATTTT. Translation gives CASSPYRALSSGNTIYF. The chain couples TRBV7-9 to TRBJ1-3, with a possible D match to TRBD1 (6 bases). Germline values: CDR1 SEHNR, CDR2 FQNEAQ (reference sequence). CDR3 length: 17 amino acids. The germline V and J ends were trimmed by 5 bases and 0 bases, with 17 bases remaining between them. Based on the CDR3 plus reference TRBV7-9 and TRBJ1-3, the full variable domain is DTGVSQNPRHKITKRGQNVTFRCDPISEHNRLYWYRQTLGQGPEFLTYFQNEAQLEKSRLLSDRFSAERPKGSFSTLEIQRTEQGDSAMYLCASSPYRALSSGNTIYFGEGSWLTVV.

V is TRBV4-3 and J is TRBJ2-5, with D perhaps TRBD2 (6 bases). Trimming stripped 4 bases from V and 5 bases from J, with 11 bases between. There are 13 residues in the CDR3. CDR1 is LGHNA, CDR2 YSLEER, per germline. CDR3 DNA: TGCGCCAGCAGCCGGGCGGAGGGGGAGACCCAGTACTTC. Residues: CASSRAEGETQYF.

CDR3 DNA sequence: TGTGCCAGCAGCCAATTAGAGGTTCCGCAGTATTTT. This encodes CASSQLEVPQYF. The genes are TRBV7-9 and TRBJ2-3; no clear D gene. Trimming pared 5 bases from V and 10 bases from J, leaving 13 bases between. CDR3 length: 12 residues. Germline assignment: CDR1 SEHNR and CDR2 FQNEAQ (reference sequence).

CDR3 region: CASSPGTASTNEKLFF. CDR3 nucleotide sequence: TGTGCCAGCTCACCCGGGACAGCATCAACTAATGAAAAACTGTTTTTT. This chain connects TRBV18 to TRBJ1-4, with TRBD1 identical over 7 bases. J was trimmed by 0 bases and V by 3 bases; bases with no gene match: 4. In germline, CDR1 is KGHSH, CDR2 LQKENI. CDR3 size: 16 residues.

This sequence joins TRBV11-1 and TRBJ1-3; D gene unclear. This CDR3 spans 15 amino acids. V gave up 0 bases and J gave up 0 bases, with 6 bases separating them. CDR1 is SGHAT and CDR2 is FQDESV in the germline V gene (reference sequence). The CDR3 region has the DNA TGTGCCAGCAGCTTAGCGACAAGCTCTGGAAACACCATATATTTT. Translating it yields CASSLATSSGNTIYF.

This clone was observed once. This sequence joins TRBV7-9 and TRBJ2-7, with D possibly being TRBD2 (5 bases). CDR1 and CDR2 from the germline V gene are SEHNR and FQNEAQ (reference sequence). Trimming left V 1 base short and J 7 bases short, with 17 bases between. The CDR3 spans 15 residues. In DNA, the CDR3 is TGTGCCAGCAGCTTAGTTGTCGGCCAGTCGGGGGAGCAGTACGTC. As protein: CASSLVVGQSGEQYV.

The chain employs TRBV6-5 and TRBJ2-1; D uncertain. This CDR3 is built from 14 residues. CDR1 MNHEY and CDR2 SVGAGI come from the germline V gene. V was cut by 0 bases and J by 7 bases, with 10 bases left in between. The CDR3 nucleotides read TGTGCCAGCAGTTACTCGAGTTGGGCGAATGAGCAGTTCTTC. It codes for CASSYSSWANEQFF.

The chain employs TRBV28 and TRBJ2-1, with D tentatively TRBD2 (5 bases). CDR1 is MDHEN, CDR2 SYDVKM, per germline. CDR3 length: 12 residues. V lost 8 bases and J 6 bases, leaving 11 bases between the germline ends. CDR3 sequence: CASAGVRNEQFF. CDR3 nucleotide sequence: TGTGCCAGCGCCGGGGTCCGCAATGAGCAGTTCTTC.

The chain couples TRBV27 to TRBJ2-7; no reliable D call. V lost 10 bases, J lost 4 bases, and 14 bases lay in between. This CDR3 region has 12 residues. Germline V gives CDR1 MNHEY, CDR2 SMNVEV (reference sequence). The CDR3 nucleotides are TGTGCCATCCTCCCCCCTAGGTACGAGCAGTACTTC. Its translation: CAILPPRYEQYF.

This clone was seen a single time. The V gene is TRBV5-4, the J gene TRBJ2-2; 9 nucleotides match TRBD1. Germline CDR1 reads SGHNT; CDR2 reads YYREEE (reference sequence). The CDR3 is made up of 17 amino acids. The junction had 10 bases not matched to a gene; V was cut back by 3 bases and J by 4 bases. The CDR3 DNA sequence: TGTGCCAGCAGCTCGTACAGGGGGCTAAGCGGCACCGGGGAGCTGTTTTTT. Protein product: CASSSYRGLSGTGELFF.

The chain employs TRBV19 and TRBJ2-3; 11 positions agree with TRBD1. V was pared by 3 bases and J by 1 base, with 3 bases of the junction left unmatched. This CDR3 is 16 amino acids long. Germline CDR1 reads LNHDA; CDR2 reads SQIVND (reference sequence). DNA for the CDR3: TGTGCCAGTAGTATTGGACAGGGGGCGGGCACAGATACGCAGTATTTT. This gives the protein CASSIGQGAGTDTQYF.

The rearrangement joins TRBV4-1 to TRBJ2-5; D not resolved. Germline V gene lookup returns CDR1 MGHRA and CDR2 YSYEKL. V lost 2 bases and J 7 bases, leaving 20 bases between the germline ends. This CDR3 comprises 16 residues. The CDR3 here is CASSQSPLAVTRTQYF. The CDR3 region has the DNA TGCGCCAGCAGCCAATCTCCGTTGGCAGTCACACGGACCCAGTACTTC.

V and J are TRBV7-9 and TRBJ2-3; TRBD1 agrees at 9 bases. V dropped 5 bases and J dropped 1; count of bases not matched to a gene: 4. The CDR3 totals 15 residues. The V gene's germline CDR1 is SEHNR and CDR2 FQNEAQ (reference sequence). CDR3 DNA sequence: TGTGCCAGCAGCCATAGGGACAGGGGCACAGATACGCAGTATTTT. Its translation is CASSHRDRGTDTQYF.

The rearrangement joins TRBV7-9 to TRBJ2-1; 9 bases map to TRBD2. This CDR3 contains 19 residues. CDR1 and CDR2 from the germline V gene are SEHNR and FQNEAQ (reference sequence). J gave up 0 bases and V 5 bases, and 14 bases lay outside the gene matches. CDR3 in amino acids: CASSPRTSATPSSYNEQFF. The CDR3 coding sequence is TGTGCCAGCAGCCCACGGACTAGCGCCACACCGTCCTCCTACAATGAGCAGTTCTTC.

V is TRBV21-1 and J is TRBJ2-3; the DNA was not compared with TRBD2, the D call given in the table. TRBV21-1 is a pseudogene locus. The CDR3 runs 19 residues. The CDR3, as DNA: TGTGCCAGCAGCCCCCAGGTGCCTCTAGCGGGAGGTTCCACAGATACGCAGTATTTT. Translated: CASSPQVPLAGGSTDTQYF.

The chain combines TRBV5-4 with TRBJ2-2; D call uncertain. V dropped 4 bases and J dropped 8 bases, with 9 bases sitting between them. This CDR3 has 12 residues. From germline, CDR1 is SGHNT and CDR2 YYREEE (reference sequence). CDR3 region: CASSQSGGELFF. The CDR3 coding sequence is TGTGCCAGCAGCCAGTCAGGAGGGGAGCTGTTTTTT.

Worth noting for this clone: Other DNA sequences within the sample encode an identical CDR3. The chain has TRBV18 and TRBJ2-1; TRBD2 matches 9 bases. CDR3 length: 16 amino acids. Germline lookup yields CDR1 KGHSH and CDR2 LQKENI. Trimming took 2 bases from V and 4 from J; bases not matched to a gene: 6. Here the CDR3 DNA reads TGTGCCAGCTCACCAATTAGCGGGGGAGCTTACAATGAGCAGTTCTTC. Its translation: CASSPISGGAYNEQFF.

The rearrangement links TRBV4-3 to TRBJ2-5, with TRBD1 matching over 10 bases. V shed 0 bases, J shed 3 bases, and the junction held 7 bases outside the gene matches. The CDR3 is 17 amino acids. From germline, CDR1 is LGHNA and CDR2 YSLEER. CDR3 in amino acids: CASSQDSPGTGEETQYF. The CDR3 nucleotides read TGCGCCAGCAGCCAAGATTCCCCCGGGACAGGGGAAGAGACCCAGTACTTC.

The V gene is TRBV5-1, the J gene TRBJ1-4; D is unclear. The CDR3 runs to 15 residues. Germline V gene data show CDR1 as SGHRS and CDR2 as YFSETQ. The V gene lost 0 bases and the J gene lost 0 bases, with 6 bases spanning the gap. The CDR3 sequence is CASSLGSATNEKLFF. The CDR3 region has the DNA TGCGCCAGCAGCTTGGGCAGTGCAACTAATGAAAAACTGTTTTTT.